This record covers a single T cell receptor (beta chain). Its antigen remains unknown. Brentuximab vedotin exposure varied, and every patient relapsed after autologous stem cell transplantation. The data are from a study of PD-1 blockade in classical Hodgkin lymphoma. General study findings and limits: Before treatment, complete responders showed about the same diversity as newly diagnosed patients. Relapsed/refractory patients reportedly had lower baseline diversity than newly diagnosed patients. Individuals initiating nivolumab under 1 year after ASCT were excluded.

The repertoire was sequenced with immunoSEQ multiplex PCR; TCRdb's copy has only in-frame clones and lacks some. The sample consists of 24,000 or so clones, about 80% of them appearing once. The source material was peripheral blood mononuclear cells (PBMCs), sampled before the second cycle of nivolumab. The sequence was collected from a human donor with classical Hodgkin lymphoma.

CDR3 sequence (DNA): TGTGCCAGCAGTCGGACAGGGGGTGCGGGAGATACGCAGTATTTT. Translating gives CASSRTGGAGDTQYF. The chain uses TRBV7-2 and TRBJ2-3, with TRBD1 matching 10 bases. Per germline, CDR1 SGHTA and CDR2 FQGNSA. The CDR3 sequence is 15 residues long. J was trimmed by 5 bases and V by 6 bases; bases with no gene match: 8.